The 25 T cell receptor beta chains reported below all come from one sample, sequenced in a study of blood T cell repertoires in COVID-19 (dated by TCRdb to the early 2020s). The library was built by means of the immunoSEQ multiplex PCR assay. TCRdb provides this immuneACCESS table in a form limited to in-frame rearrangements. Some clones are lacking; in checked studies, under half of them reflect an unresolved V gene, and why the rest are absent is not known. The sample yields 350,000 to 450,000 clones; about 89% were counted once. The ten largest clones take up around 1.9% of the sample. Sequencing was carried out using PBMCs or T cells enriched from blood (not recorded which). The origin of the receptors is a man aged 35 to 55 in a cohort exposed to, infected with or recovered from COVID-19 (not recorded which).

The chain employs TRBV27 and TRBJ1-5; 9 bases are shared with TRBD1. The germline gives CDR1 MNHEY, CDR2 SMNVEV (reference sequence). V was pared by 5 bases and J by 3 bases, with 5 bases of the junction left unmatched. The length of the CDR3 is 15 residues. The CDR3 bases are TGTGCCAGCAGTCGGACAGGGGACCTCAATCAGCCCCAGCATTTT. This sequence encodes CASSRTGDLNQPQHF.

This clone was seen many times. This chain uses TRBV19 with TRBJ1-2; D is perhaps TRBD1 (5 bases). This CDR3 comprises 13 residues. The germline CDR1 and CDR2 sequences are LNHDA and SQIVND (reference sequence). V was trimmed by 6 bases and J by 7 bases, leaving 15 bases between them. The CDR3 spells CASRLSQGPGYTF. In nucleotides, the CDR3 is TGTGCCAGTAGACTCTCCCAGGGTCCTGGCTACACCTTC.

The chain joins TRBV30 to TRBJ2-1; the D gene is possibly TRBD2 (6 bases). In germline, CDR1 is GTSNPN, CDR2 SVGIG (reference sequence). Trimming cost V 2 bases and J 9 bases, with 8 bases left between them. The CDR3 covers 11 residues. The CDR3: CAWSLGSEQFF. For the CDR3, the DNA is TGTGCCTGGAGTCTCGGGAGTGAGCAGTTCTTC.

The genes are TRBV30 and TRBJ2-5, with D maybe TRBD2 (6 bases). Trimming took 0 bases from V and 5 from J, leaving 19 bases between them. The CDR3 loop spans 16 amino acids. CDR1 is GTSNPN and CDR2 is SVGIG in the germline V gene (reference sequence). DNA of the CDR3: TGTGCCTGGAGTGTATGGGCCAGTAAGGCGGGGGAGACCCAGTACTTC. The encoded protein is CAWSVWASKAGETQYF. Using reference TRBV30 and TRBJ2-5 for the parts outside the CDR3, the full variable domain is SQTIHQWPATLVQPVGSPLSLECTVEGTSNPNLYWYRQAAGRGLQLLFYSVGIGQISSEVPQNLSASRPQDRQFILSSKKLLLSDSGFYLCAWSVWASKAGETQYFGPGTRLLVL.

About this clone itself: The sample has other DNA sequences that encode this CDR3 too. The rearrangement uses TRBV2 and TRBJ2-5; D unclear. CDR1 is SNHLY and CDR2 is FYNNEI in the germline V gene. Trimming cost V 3 bases and J 1 base, with 6 bases left between them. The CDR3 is 13 amino acids. The CDR3 DNA is TGTGCCAGCAGTGAGGTGGCCCAAGAGACCCAGTACTTC. Amino acids: CASSEVAQETQYF.

The chain uses TRBV6-5 and TRBJ1-1; unclear D gene. The length of the CDR3 is 13 residues. CDR1 is MNHEY, CDR2 SVGAGI, per germline. Trimming cost V 7 bases and J 0 bases, with 9 bases left between them. The CDR3 DNA follows: TGTGCCAGCAAAAAACATTTGAACACTGAAGCTTTCTTT. Amino acids: CASKKHLNTEAFF.

The chain is built from TRBV6-5 and TRBJ1-5, with a weak D call TRBD1 (6 bases). CDR3 size: 14 residues. V lost 7 bases, J lost 6 bases, and 16 bases lay in between. Germline V gene sequence: CDR1 MNHEY, CDR2 SVGAGI. The CDR3 sequence: CASTDNRAGQPQHF. The CDR3 bases are TGTGCCAGCACAGATAACAGGGCTGGTCAGCCCCAGCATTTT.

The chain combines TRBV6-5 with TRBJ2-7; 8 bases are shared with TRBD2. V shed 6 bases, J shed 3 bases, and the junction held 10 bases outside the gene matches. Germline lookup yields CDR1 MNHEY and CDR2 SVGAGI. The CDR3 has 15 amino acids. The CDR3 DNA sequence: TGTGCCAGCAGACTAGCGGAGGGAACGAGCTACGAGCAGTACTTC. It yields the protein CASRLAEGTSYEQYF.

The chain carries TRBV5-1 and TRBJ2-1, with TRBD2 matching 10 bases. The CDR3 contains 17 residues. V shed 3 bases and J 5 bases; nucleotides not matched to a gene: 11. Germline values: CDR1 SGHRS, CDR2 YFSETQ. The CDR3 sequence: CASSSYLAGGGDNEQFF. The CDR3 DNA is TGCGCCAGCAGCTCATACTTAGCGGGAGGAGGGGACAATGAGCAGTTCTTC. Combining the CDR3 with reference TRBV5-1 and TRBJ2-1 gives the whole variable domain KAGVTQTPRYLIKTRGQQVTLSCSPISGHRSVSWYQQTPGQGLQFLFEYFSETQRNKGNFPGRFSGRQFSNSRSEMNVSTLELGDSALYLCASSSYLAGGGDNEQFFGPGTRLTVL.

The CDR3 DNA reads TGTGCCGCCAGGGGTCTGGGGAACACTGAAGCTTTCTTT. It is translated as CAARGLGNTEAFF. The chain recombines TRBV10-3 with TRBJ1-1; weak D call: TRBD1 (6 bases). This CDR3 spans 13 amino acids. Germline loops: CDR1 ENHRY, CDR2 SYGVKD. Trimming left V 11 bases short and J 1 base short, with 14 bases between.

V gene TRBV6-5 combines with J gene TRBJ1-2; 7 bases are a match to TRBD1. Looked up from germline, CDR1 is MNHEY and CDR2 is SVGAGI. This CDR3 spans 11 amino acids. Trimming removed 8 bases from V and 7 bases from J; junction bases left unmatched: 4. CDR3 nucleotide sequence: TGTGCCAGCCGGACAGGTTTTGGCTACACCTTC. As protein: CASRTGFGYTF.

The rearrangement joins TRBV18 to TRBJ2-6, with D perhaps matching TRBD2 (5 bases). Trimming pared 6 bases from V and 0 bases from J, leaving 12 bases between. The CDR3 contains 16 residues. CDR1 is KGHSH and CDR2 is LQKENI in the germline V gene. The CDR3 DNA reads TGTGCCAGCTCTCCCGTTGCGGGCTCTGGGGCCAACGTCCTGACTTTC. Residues: CASSPVAGSGANVLTF. Supplemented by reference TRBV18 and TRBJ2-6, the full variable domain reads NAGVMQNPRHLVRRRGQEARLRCSPMKGHSHVYWYRQLPEEGLKFMVYLQKENIIDESGMPKERFSAEFPKEGPSILRIQQVVRGDSAAYFCASSPVAGSGANVLTFGAGSRLTVL.

The chain recombines TRBV2 with TRBJ2-7, with TRBD1 matching over 7 bases. This CDR3 is built from 13 residues. Germline CDR1 SNHLY, CDR2 FYNNEI. The junction had 2 bases not matched to a gene; V was cut back by 5 bases and J by 1 base. CDR3 DNA: TGTGCCAGCAGTCGACAGGGTTCCTACGAGCAGTACTTC. This encodes CASSRQGSYEQYF.

The chain combines TRBV2 with TRBJ2-2; the D gene is possibly TRBD1 (6 bases). Per the germline V gene, CDR1 is SNHLY and CDR2 is FYNNEI. This CDR3 region has 12 residues. V dropped 6 bases and J dropped 5 bases, with 7 bases sitting between them. Here the CDR3 DNA reads TGTGCCAGCAGACAGGGAACCGGGGAGCTGTTTTTT. Protein product: CASRQGTGELFF.

The genes are TRBV30 and TRBJ1-2; TRBD1 might be the D (6 bases). V lost 5 bases and J lost 7, with 17 bases in between. From germline, CDR1 is GTSNPN and CDR2 SVGIG (reference sequence). The CDR3 consists of 13 residues. The CDR3 region has the DNA TGTGCCTGGGGGGGAACCGGGACAACTGGCTACACCTTC. Its translation is CAWGGTGTTGYTF.

This clone was counted a single time. This chain uses TRBV24-1 with TRBJ2-1, with 10 bases matching TRBD2. The CDR3 contains 14 residues. After removal of 4 bases from V and 8 bases from J, the junction contained 4 bases not matched to a gene. Germline CDR1 and CDR2: KGHDR and SFDVKD. DNA for the CDR3: TGTGCCACCAGTGAGAGCGGGAGGGCGCATGAGCAGTTCTTC. The encoded protein is CATSESGRAHEQFF.

The V gene is TRBV10-2, the J gene TRBJ1-1, with D possibly being TRBD1 (6 bases). The CDR3 has 13 residues. Trimming stripped 3 bases from V and 1 base from J, with 6 bases between. In germline, CDR1 is WSHSY, CDR2 SAAADI. The CDR3 DNA is TGCGCCAGCAGTGAAGGGGGGAACACTGAAGCTTTCTTT. Protein: CASSEGGNTEAFF.

V gene TRBV23-1 combines with J gene TRBJ1-4; 7 bases are a match to TRBD1. TRBV23-1 is an ORF; its function is uncertain. This CDR3 comprises 18 residues. Trimming removed 3 bases from V and 7 bases from J; junction bases left unmatched: 17. CDR3 sequence (DNA): TGCGCCAGCAGTCATCTCGGGACAGCGGTTAGGTTTGGTGAAAAACTGTTTTTT. Translation: CASSHLGTAVRFGEKLFF.

The V gene is TRBV5-5, the J gene TRBJ2-7, with TRBD2 matching over 7 bases. The germline CDR1 and CDR2 sequences are SGHKS and YYEKEE (reference sequence). V gave up 0 bases and J gave up 2 bases; unmatched junction bases: 5. The CDR3 has 15 residues. For the CDR3, the DNA is TGTGCCAGCAGCTTGGCGGCTAGCGGAGCCTACGAGCAGTACTTC. Protein sequence: CASSLAASGAYEQYF.

This chain joins TRBV2 and TRBJ1-4; D is undetermined. V lost 5 bases, J lost 5 bases, and 9 bases lay in between. Looked up from germline, CDR1 is SNHLY and CDR2 is FYNNEI. The CDR3 is 13 residues long. The DNA for the CDR3 is TGTGCCAGCAGTCAGATGAGGAATGAAAAACTGTTTTTT. Translating gives CASSQMRNEKLFF. Based on the CDR3 plus reference TRBV2 and TRBJ1-4, the full variable domain is EPEVTQTPSHQVTQMGQEVILRCVPISNHLYFYWYRQILGQKVEFLVSFYNNEISEKSEIFDDQFSVERPDGSNFTLKIRSTKLEDSAMYFCASSQMRNEKLFFGSGTQLSVL.

The CDR3 here is CASSQLEFGTAYEQYF. The CDR3 DNA follows: TGTGCCAGCAGCCAATTGGAGTTCGGCACCGCCTACGAGCAGTACTTC. V and J are TRBV3-1 (or the pseudogene TRBV3-2) and TRBJ2-7; unclear D gene. Trimming took 2 bases from V and 2 from J, leaving 16 bases between them. This CDR3 comprises 16 residues. Germline V gives CDR1 LGHDT, CDR2 YNNKEL (reference sequence).

The chain links TRBV10-1 to TRBJ2-1; 11 nucleotides align to TRBD2. With 0 bases clipped from V and 4 bases from J, the junction kept 11 bases outside the gene matches. The CDR3 has 19 amino acids. Germline values: CDR1 WNHNN, CDR2 SYGVQD (reference sequence). CDR3 sequence reads: CASSESIYSGRATYNEQFF. CDR3 in DNA: TGCGCCAGCAGTGAGTCGATTTATAGCGGGAGGGCTACTTACAATGAGCAGTTCTTC.

The genes are TRBV7-6 and TRBJ2-2, with 8 bases matching TRBD1. The CDR3 loop spans 18 amino acids. The V and J ends lost 0 bases and 5 bases, in that order; junction bases with no gene match: 11. Germline CDR1 and CDR2: SGHVS and FNYEAQ. The CDR3 DNA follows: TGTGCCAGCAGCTTAGCGCCTAGGGGGCAGGGGGCGACCGGGGAGCTGTTTTTT. Residues: CASSLAPRGQGATGELFF.

The chain is built from TRBV19 and TRBJ2-6, with D uncertain. Germline CDR1 and CDR2: LNHDA and SQIVND (reference sequence). CDR3 size: 14 residues. With 6 bases removed from V and 3 bases from J, the gap between germline ends came to 9 bases. The CDR3 DNA follows: TGTGCCAGTAGGAGAACGGGTGGGGCCAACGTCCTGACTTTC. It translates to CASRRTGGANVLTF.

The rearrangement uses TRBV3-1 (or the pseudogene TRBV3-2) and TRBJ2-7; 14 bases align to TRBD2. There are 15 residues in the CDR3. Germline CDR1 reads LGHDT; CDR2 reads YNNKEL (reference sequence). J gave up 4 bases and V 4 bases, and 3 bases lay outside the gene matches. DNA for the CDR3: TGTGCCAGCAGCCCCGGGACTAGCGGGAGTTACGAGCAGTACTTC. As protein: CASSPGTSGSYEQYF.